The sequence of this TCR beta chain was determined in a study of blood T cell repertoires in COVID-19. Across the whole study: Some COVID-19 samples were acute and others convalescent; all came from the United States, Italy and Spain. In each case, the material was cDNA or gDNA derived from T cells, B-cell-depleted T cells, or PBMCs.

Per the authors' pipeline: Reference gene primer amplification yielded estimated nucleated cell counts. This table comes from immunoSEQ multiplex PCR, and its TCRdb copy is limited to in-frame clones, with some not included. That table gives V, J and clone size, and the DNA gave D and trimming. The table has approximately 300,000 clones, around four fifths seen once. This clone was recorded a few times. The CDR3 contains 17 residues. The germline V gene encodes CDR1 SGHTA and CDR2 FQGNSA. The ends were cut back, 5 bases at V and 6 bases at J, with 24 bases in the middle. The sequencing sample was made of peripheral blood. The source is a woman aged 50 to 60 with active or convalescent COVID-19. The gene calls are TRBV7-2 and TRBJ2-3; possible D gene TRBD2, 6 bases. The CDR3 loop is CASSRRLGGKRSDTQYF. The DNA of the CDR3 is TGTGCCAGCAGCCGGCGGCTTGGCGGGAAGAGGTCGGATACGCAGTATTTT.